Listed here are 32 T cell receptor beta chains from one sample, sequenced in a study of blood T cells in healthy people across ages. Then a second PCR, running about 6 to 12 cycles, was carried out with a sample-barcoded 5' primer and a J-beta primer mix. TCRdb reanalysed the 5' RACE reads using MiXCR and keeps one entry per CDR3 protein. The profile covers about 720,000 distinct CDR3 sequences, with 25% appearing a single time and approximately 3.7% taken by the ten largest. This same sample was also part of a study on T cells of mothers and their children.

Sequencing was done on a sample of blood. Receptors originate from a boy aged 5-17 years in good health.

The chain has TRBV6-2 or TRBV6-3 and TRBJ1-5; TRBD1 matches at 9 bases. CDR3 length: 16 residues. The V gene end was trimmed by 6 bases and the J gene end by 5 bases; junction bases not matched to a gene: 11. Per germline, CDR1 MNHEY and CDR2 SVGEGT. In DNA form, the CDR3 reads TGTGCCAGCAGCGACCTCCGGGACAGGGACGATCAGCCCCAGCATTTT. This codes for CASSDLRDRDDQPQHF.

This clonotype was seen repeatedly, ten times or more. The gene calls are TRBV29-1 and TRBJ2-5; unclear D gene. Trimming cost V 4 bases and J 2 bases, with 14 bases left between them. CDR1 is SQVTM, CDR2 ANQGSEA, per germline. The CDR3 contains 14 residues. Written as DNA, the CDR3 is TGCAGCGTTGGTCACAGAGTAACTCAAGAGACCCAGTACTTC. Translating it yields CSVGHRVTQETQYF.

V and J are TRBV15 and TRBJ2-7; maybe TRBD2 (7 bases). Per germline, CDR1 LNHNV and CDR2 YYDKDF (reference sequence). V gave up 5 bases and J gave up 0 bases, with 14 bases separating them. The CDR3 extends over 15 amino acids. This CDR3 reads CATSSGGPGSYEQYF. Here the CDR3 DNA reads TGTGCCACCAGCTCCGGGGGGCCGGGCTCCTACGAGCAGTACTTC.

This clonotype was recorded a few times. The chain recombines TRBV11-2 with TRBJ1-2; tentatively, D is TRBD1 (6 bases). Germline V gene lookup returns CDR1 SGHAT and CDR2 FQNNGV. This CDR3 has 14 residues. Trimming removed 5 bases at V and 8 bases at J, with 18 bases between. The CDR3 is CASSPQGTAWGYTF. The CDR3 nucleotides read TGTGCCAGCAGCCCTCAGGGGACCGCCTGGGGCTACACCTTC.

The CDR3 coding sequence is TGTGCCAGCGCCGGGCCAGGAGAACAAGAGACCCAGTACTTC. Amino acid sequence: CASAGPGEQETQYF. The rearrangement joins TRBV28 to TRBJ2-5; D ambiguous. The CDR3 covers 14 residues. Looked up from germline, CDR1 is MDHEN and CDR2 is SYDVKM. The ends were cut back, 8 bases at V and 2 bases at J, with 15 bases in the middle.

In this sample, this clonotype turned up a few times. The chain links TRBV29-1 to TRBJ1-1, with D possibly TRBD1 on 6 matching bases. This CDR3 has 13 amino acids. The ends were cut back, 7 bases at V and 1 base at J, with 13 bases in the middle. Germline CDR1 reads SQVTM; CDR2 reads ANQGSEA. The CDR3 coding sequence is TGCAGCGGGGAGGGACAACCGAACACTGAAGCTTTCTTT. Protein sequence: CSGEGQPNTEAFF. Filled out from reference TRBV29-1 and TRBJ1-1, the complete variable domain reads SAVISQKPSRDICQRGTSLTIQCQVDSQVTMMFWYRQQPGQSLTLIATANQGSEATYESGFVIDKFPISRPNLTFSTLTVSNMSPEDSSIYLCSGEGQPNTEAFFGQGTRLTVV.

This clonotype came up a few times. The CDR3 reads CASSPRGQGGYYGYTF. The CDR3 coding sequence is TGCGCCAGCAGCCCGCGTGGACAGGGGGGATACTATGGCTACACCTTC. The chain links TRBV5-1 to TRBJ1-2; TRBD1 aligns across 10 bases. This CDR3 spans 16 amino acids. The V and J ends lost 4 bases and 3 bases, in that order; junction bases with no gene match: 9. In germline, CDR1 is SGHRS, CDR2 YFSETQ.

The chain combines TRBV29-1 with TRBJ1-2, with D uncertain. The length of the CDR3 is 14 residues. Trimming cost V 1 base and J 4 bases, with 13 bases left between them. Germline V gene data show CDR1 as SQVTM and CDR2 as ANQGSEA. The CDR3 sequence: CSVEGEGFFYGYTF. CDR3 DNA: TGCAGCGTTGAAGGGGAAGGTTTTTTCTATGGCTACACCTTC.

V usage is TRBV12-3 or TRBV12-4 and J usage is TRBJ1-1, with TRBD1 as a possible D gene (5 bases). The CDR3 consists of 13 residues. V dropped 6 bases and J dropped 8 bases, with 16 bases sitting between them. CDR3: CASRSVGGKEAFF. CDR3 DNA: TGTGCCAGCAGGTCCGTGGGGGGGAAGGAAGCTTTCTTT.

The rearrangement links TRBV27 to TRBJ2-7; 9 bases fit TRBD1. With 5 bases clipped from V and 3 bases from J, the junction kept 11 bases outside the gene matches. There are 16 residues in the CDR3. The V gene's germline CDR1 is MNHEY and CDR2 SMNVEV (reference sequence). Here the CDR3 DNA reads TGTGCCAGCAGTCCTAACCAGGGACAGGGACTCTACGAGCAGTACTTC. Residues: CASSPNQGQGLYEQYF.

This clonotype was seen a handful of times. V usage is TRBV6-2 or TRBV6-3 and J usage is TRBJ2-3; D ambiguous. From germline, CDR1 is MNHEY and CDR2 SVGEGT. Between the trimmed V and J ends, which lost 2 bases and 8 bases, there was a span of 17 bases. The CDR3 is 15 residues long. The CDR3 here is CASSYASRSGGTQYF. CDR3 sequence (DNA): TGTGCCAGCAGTTACGCATCTCGGTCCGGCGGTACGCAGTATTTT.

The chain combines TRBV7-2 with TRBJ2-5; a weak D match, TRBD1 (5 bases). Judging by the DNA end, TRBJ2-1 fits better; the J call may be wrong. Germline values: CDR1 SGHTA, CDR2 FQGNSA. This CDR3 contains 15 residues. The CDR3 DNA is TGTGCCAGCAGCTTAGCATGGGCAGGGCGGAATGAGCAGTTCTTC. As protein: CASSLAWAGRNEQFF.

The rearrangement joins TRBV10-2 to TRBJ2-3; perhaps D is TRBD1 or TRBD2 (6 bases each). The CDR3 length is 15 residues. Trimming left V 10 bases short and J 1 base short, with 18 bases between. Germline CDR1 reads WSHSY; CDR2 reads SAAADI. CDR3 in amino acids: CATGEKAGRTDTQYF. CDR3 in DNA: TGCGCCACAGGGGAAAAAGCGGGTCGCACAGATACGCAGTATTTT.

About this clonotype: The CDR3 end shows no conserved phenylalanine or tryptophan, and so a read error is likely. The chain recombines TRBV10-3 with TRBJ1-2; D is uncertain. Trimming removed 4 bases from V and 0 bases from J, with 9 bases in between. The germline V gene has CDR1 ENHRY and CDR2 SYGVKD. This CDR3 is built from 14 residues. CDR3 DNA sequence: TGTGCCATCAGTGTGGCGGCGGCTAACTATGGCTACACCGTC. This codes for CAISVAAANYGYTV.

This clonotype was seen more than once but under ten times. V and J are TRBV20-1 and TRBJ2-5; D assignment may be TRBD1 or TRBD2 (6 bases each). Germline V CDR1 and CDR2: DFQATT, SNEGSKA (reference sequence). This CDR3 is 13 amino acids long. With 6 bases removed from V and 2 bases from J, the gap between germline ends came to 13 bases. CDR3 in DNA: TGCAGTGCCTTTAGGGGGGATCAAGAGACCCAGTACTTC. As protein: CSAFRGDQETQYF.

This clonotype was seen a handful of times. This chain connects TRBV12-3 or TRBV12-4 to TRBJ2-5, with unresolved D. The CDR3 has 12 amino acids. With 6 bases removed from V and 4 bases from J, the gap between germline ends came to 9 bases. The CDR3 DNA reads TGTGCCAGCAGCCACTGGGGAGAGACCCAGTACTTC. This codes for CASSHWGETQYF.

V is TRBV20-1 and J is TRBJ2-3; TRBD2 matches 13 bases. The CDR3 is 15 amino acids. The ends lost 3 bases at V and 4 bases at J; junction bases unmatched: 4. Germline CDR1 reads DFQATT; CDR2 reads SNEGSKA (reference sequence). DNA for the CDR3: TGCAGTGCTAGTCGGACTAGCGGGAGTTCAGATACGCAGTATTTT. This gives the protein CSASRTSGSSDTQYF.

This clonotype turned up a few times. The chain links TRBV7-8 to TRBJ2-2; TRBD1 matches 7 bases. Germline V lookup: CDR1 SGHVS, CDR2 FQNEAQ. The CDR3 spans 15 residues. V gave up 2 bases and J gave up 1 base; unmatched junction bases: 1. CDR3: CASSLWTGNTGELFF. CDR3 nucleotides: TGTGCCAGCAGCTTATGGACAGGGAACACCGGGGAGCTGTTTTTT. Drawing the rest from reference TRBV7-8 and TRBJ2-2, the complete variable domain is GAGVSQSPRYKVAKRGQDVALRCDPISGHVSLFWYQQALGQGPEFLTYFQNEAQLDKSGLPSDRFFAERPEGSVSTLKIQRTQQEDSAVYLCASSLWTGNTGELFFGEGSRLTVL.

The chain carries TRBV15 and TRBJ2-4, with 7 bases matching TRBD2. This CDR3 spans 17 amino acids. The germline gives CDR1 LNHNV, CDR2 YYDKDF (reference sequence). Trimming cost V 3 bases and J 8 bases; bases outside gene matches: 16. The CDR3 coding sequence is TGTGCCACCAGCAGTGTCGCTTCGGCGGGAGATAGTGACATTCAGTACTTC. This sequence encodes CATSSVASAGDSDIQYF.

This chain links TRBV20-1 with TRBJ2-7; TRBD2 aligns across 11 bases. CDR1 and CDR2 from the germline V gene are DFQATT and SNEGSKA (reference sequence). V was pared by 2 bases and J by 0 bases, with 6 bases of the junction left unmatched. The length of the CDR3 is 16 residues. The CDR3, as DNA: TGCAGTGCTAGACCTACAGGGACTAGCGGCTCCTACGAGCAGTACTTC. Amino acids: CSARPTGTSGSYEQYF.

This clonotype has more than one count but fewer than ten. The chain employs TRBV20-1 and TRBJ2-1, with 11 nucleotides matching TRBD2. Losses at the gene ends were 7 bases for V and 4 bases for J; bases not matched to a gene: 6. CDR3 length equals 14 residues. Looked up from germline, CDR1 is DFQATT and CDR2 is SNEGSKA (reference sequence). The CDR3 DNA follows: TGCAGTGGTACCGGGACTAGCGGATACAATGAGCAGTTCTTC. Its translation is CSGTGTSGYNEQFF.

The chain carries TRBV27 and TRBJ2-5; maybe TRBD1 (5 bases). The J call is doubtful: the DNA matches TRBJ2-7 better. CDR1 is MNHEY and CDR2 is SMNVEV in the germline V gene (reference sequence). This CDR3 spans 15 amino acids. This CDR3 is CASSWAGLSSYEQYF. The CDR3 region has the DNA TGTGCCAGCAGTTGGGCAGGGCTCAGCTCCTACGAGCAGTACTTC.

The chain has TRBV28 and TRBJ1-1; D unclear. This CDR3 spans 15 amino acids. The V end lost 3 bases, the J end lost 4 bases, and 15 bases lay between the germline ends. Germline V gives CDR1 MDHEN, CDR2 SYDVKM. The CDR3 reads CASSLSDRVITEAFF. As DNA, the CDR3 is TGTGCCAGCAGTTTGTCAGATAGGGTGATCACTGAAGCTTTCTTT.

This clonotype showed up just a few times. This chain connects TRBV6-4 to TRBJ2-5, with 9 bases that match TRBD2. The DNA matches TRBJ2-1 better at its end, which makes the J call doubtful. Germline-derived CDR1 and CDR2 are MRHNA and SNTAGT. This CDR3 has 14 amino acids. The CDR3, as DNA: TGTGCCAGCAGTGACGGGACTAGCTCCCATGAGCAGTTCTTC. Translating gives CASSDGTSSHEQFF.

This clonotype was detected only a few times. The chain couples TRBV7-8 to TRBJ2-5; D may match TRBD1 or TRBD2 (6 bases each). V was trimmed by 3 bases and J by 11 bases, leaving 13 bases between them. The CDR3 contains 12 residues. The germline gives CDR1 SGHVS, CDR2 FQNEAQ. DNA of the CDR3: TGTGCCAGCAGCTTTAAAGGGGGGAAGCAGTACTTC. Protein product: CASSFKGGKQYF.

Comment on this clonotype: A read error may produce the germline difference seen at one junction end. CDR3 DNA sequence: TGTACCAGCAGTTTAAAGGGTCGGGGCTACACCTTC. It translates to CTSSLKGRGYTF. The chain has TRBV28 and TRBJ1-2; no clear D gene. This CDR3 region has 12 residues. Germline V gene lookup returns CDR1 MDHEN and CDR2 SYDVKM.

The chain combines TRBV3-1 with TRBJ2-4, with D unresolved. Germline CDR1 reads LGHDT; CDR2 reads YNNKEL (reference sequence). This CDR3 contains 16 residues. The germline V and J ends were trimmed by 0 bases and 12 bases, with 21 bases remaining between them. CDR3 nucleotides: TGTGCCAGCAGCCAAGATGTGGGGATGGGCGGTTTTGCTCAGTACTTC. This translates into CASSQDVGMGGFAQYF.

The V and J genes are TRBV10-3 and TRBJ2-2; D remains ambiguous. CDR1 is ENHRY and CDR2 is SYGVKD in the germline V gene. The CDR3 sequence is 14 residues long. Between the trimmed V and J ends, which lost 0 bases and 6 bases, there was a span of 8 bases. The CDR3 region is CAISESTGAGELFF. The CDR3 bases are TGTGCCATCAGTGAGTCTACCGGCGCCGGGGAGCTGTTTTTT.

Only a few counts were recorded for this clonotype. The V gene is TRBV6-2 or TRBV6-3, the J gene TRBJ2-7; possibly TRBD2 for D (6 bases). Germline CDR1 is MNHEY and CDR2 is SVGEGT. This CDR3 contains 15 residues. V was clipped by 2 bases and J by 2 bases, with 13 bases between them. For the CDR3, the DNA is TGTGCCAGCAGTTACCGAGCGGGCAAACCCTACGAGCAGTACTTC. As protein: CASSYRAGKPYEQYF.

A few counts support this clonotype. The chain recombines TRBV24-1 with TRBJ2-2; D might be TRBD1 (6 bases). V lost 5 bases to trimming and J lost 5 bases, with 8 bases between them. Germline V gene lookup returns CDR1 KGHDR and CDR2 SFDVKD. This CDR3 spans 13 amino acids. CDR3 sequence: CATSATGTGELFF. CDR3 coding DNA: TGTGCCACCAGTGCCACAGGGACCGGGGAGCTGTTTTTT.

This clonotype showed up just once. CDR3 sequence: CASSQGQTGNTIYF. The CDR3 coding sequence is TGTGCCAGCAGCCAAGGGCAGACTGGAAACACCATATATTTT. The chain uses TRBV4-2 and TRBJ1-3; D not resolved. The CDR3 spans 14 residues. The V gene lost 1 base and the J gene lost 2 bases, with 6 bases spanning the gap. Germline V gene sequence: CDR1 LGHNA, CDR2 YNFKEQ.

This clonotype was counted ten times or more. The chain employs TRBV14 and TRBJ2-6, with D unresolved. Deletions cut 1 base from V and 0 bases from J, with 7 bases between. The CDR3 runs to 16 residues. CDR1 is SGHDN, CDR2 FVKESK, per germline. In nucleotides, the CDR3 is TGTGCCAGCAGCCAAGGATGGCGCTCTGGGGCCAACGTCCTGACTTTC. Translating gives CASSQGWRSGANVLTF. The entire variable domain, with the rest obtained from reference TRBV14 and TRBJ2-6, is as follows: EAGVTQFPSHSVIEKGQTVTLRCDPISGHDNLYWYRRVMGKEIKFLLHFVKESKQDESGMPNNRFLAERTGGTYSTLKVQPAELEDSGVYFCASSQGWRSGANVLTFGAGSRLTVL.